This TCR beta chain emerged from a study of T cells in Graves' hyperthyroidism and ophthalmopathy. Study summary: Staff took peripheral blood when the initial diagnosis was made, before any treatment began. Study-level results: Before onset, by a median of approximately 6.8 months, the model predicted ophthalmopathy.

From RNA transcripts, TCR beta CDR3 regions were amplified. TCR CDR3 underwent first-round RT-PCR with the HTBI primer set. TCRdb independently ran MiXCR on the multiplex PCR reads; one entry per CDR3 protein. The sample records 650,000 to 750,000 distinct CDR3 sequences, 13% to 15% being singletons. In patients aged 18 to 65, hyperthyroidism was newly diagnosed, with duration under 2 months. PBMCs stemmed from 10 ml fresh peripheral blood. This clonotype appeared many times. The antigen remains undetermined. This CDR3 region has 15 residues. V dropped 4 bases and J dropped 2 bases, with 14 bases sitting between them. CDR1 is LGHDT, CDR2 YNNKEL, per germline (reference sequence).

Sequencing was done on a sample of blood. This receptor was identified in a woman under 30 with Graves' hyperthyroidism. V usage is TRBV3-1 and J usage is TRBJ2-5; TRBD1 might be the D (7 bases). The CDR3 coding sequence is TGTGCCAGCAGCCTTCTGACAGGGAGGCAAGAGACCCAGTACTTC. It translates to CASSLLTGRQETQYF.